One and the same sample provided the 17 T cell receptor beta chains below, sequenced in a study of ipilimumab plus nivolumab after autologous stem cell transplantation. The protocol was immunoSEQ multiplex PCR, while the TCRdb copy is restricted to in-frame clones and leaves out a portion. The table lists around 15,000 clones, 65% to 80% of them singletons, with 8.5% to 12% in the top ten. Sample: PBMCs, taken in a trial of ipilimumab plus nivolumab as post-transplant consolidation. Source of these receptors: a male donor with primary mediastinal lymphoma.

This chain joins TRBV7-9 and TRBJ1-6; D is possibly TRBD1 (5 bases). The germline V gene encodes CDR1 SEHNR and CDR2 FQNEAQ (reference sequence). CDR3 size: 15 residues. With 11 bases removed from V and 4 bases from J, the gap between germline ends came to 18 bases. The DNA for the CDR3 is TGTGCCGCCCCCCGGCAGGACACGTATAATTCACCCCTCCACTTT. Translating it yields CAAPRQDTYNSPLHF.

This chain connects TRBV19 to TRBJ2-2; possibly TRBD2 for D (6 bases). Per germline, CDR1 LNHDA and CDR2 SQIVND (reference sequence). V lost 6 bases to trimming and J lost 7 bases, with 21 bases between them. The CDR3 extends over 16 amino acids. The CDR3 here is CASSLAGPGLRGELFF. CDR3 nucleotide sequence: TGTGCCAGTAGCCTCGCGGGGCCCGGCCTGCGCGGGGAGCTGTTTTTT. The whole variable domain, remainder taken from reference TRBV19 and TRBJ2-2, is DGGITQSPKYLFRKEGQNVTLSCEQNLNHDAMYWYRQDPGQGLRLIYYSQIVNDFQKGDIAEGYSVSREKKESFPLTVTSAQKNPTAFYLCASSLAGPGLRGELFFGEGSRLTVL.

This rearrangement joins TRBV2 to TRBJ1-5, with D unclear. Germline V lookup: CDR1 SNHLY, CDR2 FYNNEI. The V and J ends lost 5 bases and 4 bases respectively, with 12 bases between them. CDR3 length: 14 amino acids. CDR3 in amino acids: CASSLWGVNQPQHF. The CDR3 nucleotides read TGTGCCAGCAGTCTTTGGGGAGTTAATCAGCCCCAGCATTTT.

The rearrangement uses TRBV10-1 and TRBJ1-5; D not resolved. In germline, CDR1 is WNHNN, CDR2 SYGVQD (reference sequence). CDR3 size: 10 residues. The germline V and J ends were trimmed by 7 bases and 9 bases, with 7 bases remaining between them. As DNA, the CDR3 is TGCGCCAGCACACACCGGCCCCAGCATTTT. It encodes CASTHRPQHF.

This clone was seen just once. The chain carries TRBV4-2 and TRBJ2-3, with a tentative D call TRBD2 (5 bases). With 4 bases removed from V and 10 bases from J, the gap between germline ends came to 12 bases. This CDR3 is built from 12 residues. CDR1 is LGHNA and CDR2 is YNFKEQ in the germline V gene. The CDR3 DNA is TGTGCCAGCAGCCGGAGGAGCGCACCGCAGTATTTT. Translated, it gives CASSRRSAPQYF.

This chain links TRBV11-2 with TRBJ2-1; D unclear. V lost 0 bases and J 9 bases, leaving 12 bases between the germline ends. The CDR3 totals 14 residues. Germline-derived CDR1 and CDR2 are SGHAT and FQNNGV. In DNA, the CDR3 is TGTGCCAGCAGCTTAGAACGCCTAGAAGGTGAGCAGTTCTTC. Its protein is CASSLERLEGEQFF.

This chain connects TRBV28 to TRBJ2-7, with D perhaps TRBD2 (5 bases). Looked up from germline, CDR1 is MDHEN and CDR2 is SYDVKM. V was cut by 1 base and J by 6 bases, with 10 bases left in between. The length of the CDR3 is 13 residues. CDR3 loop: CASSLSGVPEQYF. Here the CDR3 DNA reads TGTGCCAGCAGTTTATCCGGGGTCCCCGAGCAGTACTTC.

The chain links TRBV6-6 to TRBJ2-5, with 10 bases identical to TRBD2. The germline V gene has CDR1 MNHNY and CDR2 SVGAGI (reference sequence). V shed 2 bases and J 2 bases; nucleotides not matched to a gene: 5. CDR3 length equals 16 residues. This CDR3 reads CASSYPSGGTQETQYF. CDR3 coding DNA: TGTGCCAGCAGTTACCCTAGCGGGGGTACTCAAGAGACCCAGTACTTC.

The chain is built from TRBV5-1 and TRBJ2-5; 8 positions agree with TRBD1. Germline V lookup: CDR1 SGHRS, CDR2 YFSETQ. This CDR3 is 12 amino acids long. The V gene end was trimmed by 4 bases and the J gene end by 7 bases; junction bases not matched to a gene: 3. Written as DNA, the CDR3 is TGCGCCAGCAGCCCCGGGACAGGGACCCAGTACTTC. It yields the protein CASSPGTGTQYF. Supplemented by reference TRBV5-1 and TRBJ2-5, the full variable domain reads KAGVTQTPRYLIKTRGQQVTLSCSPISGHRSVSWYQQTPGQGLQFLFEYFSETQRNKGNFPGRFSGRQFSNSRSEMNVSTLELGDSALYLCASSPGTGTQYFGPGTRLLVL.

The table lists this clone with a few counts. The V gene is TRBV7-2, the J gene TRBJ2-7, with TRBD1 matching over 10 bases. In germline, CDR1 is SGHTA, CDR2 FQGNSA. V trimming: 4 bases; J trimming: 4 bases; junction bases outside the gene matches: 7. This CDR3 has 15 residues. The CDR3 nucleotides read TGTGCCAGCAGCTCCCGGACAGGGGGTCTATACGAGCAGTACTTC. Its translation: CASSSRTGGLYEQYF.

The chain is built from TRBV12-5 and TRBJ2-7, with TRBD1 matching over 9 bases. Germline assignment: CDR1 LGHNT and CDR2 FRNRAP. The V segment lost 1 base and the J segment 5 bases; nucleotides outside the gene matches: 15. The CDR3 has 18 amino acids. CDR3 region: CASGLDLFPGTGSNEQYF. For the CDR3, the DNA is TGTGCTAGTGGTTTGGATCTCTTCCCCGGGACAGGGTCGAACGAGCAGTACTTC.

The genes are TRBV5-4 and TRBJ1-4; D perhaps matches TRBD1 (5 bases). V was clipped by 3 bases and J by 8 bases, with 11 bases between them. The CDR3 covers 13 residues. Looked up from germline, CDR1 is SGHNT and CDR2 is YYREEE (reference sequence). The CDR3 region is CASSSGGEEKLFF. CDR3 nucleotides: TGTGCCAGCAGCTCGGGGGGGGAGGAAAAACTGTTTTTT.

The CDR3 bases are TGTGCCAGCAGTTCCCGGGACGGTCTTGAGGAGCAGTACTTC. This sequence encodes CASSSRDGLEEQYF. The chain couples TRBV6-5 to TRBJ2-7; D assignment may be TRBD1 or TRBD2 (5 bases each). V was cut by 4 bases and J by 7 bases, with 17 bases left in between. Germline assignment: CDR1 MNHEY and CDR2 SVGAGI. CDR3 size: 14 residues.

This clone is medium-sized (0.01 to 0.1%) within its sample. CDR3 coding DNA: TGTGCCAGCAGTCCCCCCCTGCTCTACGAGCAGTACTTC. Its translation: CASSPPLLYEQYF. The genes are TRBV27 and TRBJ2-7; D is unresolved. This CDR3 comprises 13 residues. Germline CDR1 is MNHEY and CDR2 is SMNVEV (reference sequence). The V end was cut by 5 bases, the J end by 3 bases, with 11 bases between.

CDR3 sequence: CAISETFEVTDTQYF. The CDR3 bases are TGTGCCATCAGTGAAACGTTTGAGGTCACAGATACGCAGTATTTT. The chain is built from TRBV10-3 and TRBJ2-3; D not resolved. CDR1 and CDR2 (germline): ENHRY, SYGVKD. The CDR3 covers 15 residues. The V gene lost 3 bases and the J gene lost 2 bases, with 12 bases spanning the gap.

The chain uses TRBV5-1 and TRBJ1-1; 9 bases are shared with TRBD1. Germline V gene data show CDR1 as SGHRS and CDR2 as YFSETQ. The CDR3 contains 15 residues. With V trimmed by 4 bases and J by 5 bases, 9 bases remained unmatched. In DNA form, the CDR3 reads TGCGCCAGCAGCACGGGACAGGGCGGAGGAACTGAAGCTTTCTTT. It encodes CASSTGQGGGTEAFF.

This chain connects TRBV5-1 to TRBJ2-7; D uncertain. The CDR3 extends over 14 amino acids. V dropped 2 bases and J dropped 1 base, with 10 bases sitting between them. From germline, CDR1 is SGHRS and CDR2 YFSETQ. The DNA of the CDR3 is TGCGCCAGCAGCTTTAGGCAGGCTTCCTACGAGCAGTACTTC. Its translation is CASSFRQASYEQYF.